This TCR beta chain was identified during a study of blood T cell repertoires in COVID-19. Study as a whole: PBMCs, B-cell-depleted T cells, or T cells provided the cDNA or gDNA that made up the material.

Participants spanned ages about 18 to 100 years and resided in 20 to 25 US areas. Clinical history reported by participants formed the basis on which cohorts were assigned. As handled by the study authors: Scientists estimated how many nucleated cells there were by amplifying reference gene primers. TCRdb's copy holds only in-frame clones and misses some; the assay was immunoSEQ multiplex PCR. That table is the source of V, J and clone size, and D and trimming were worked out from the DNA. The sample shows roughly 400,000 clones, 80% to 90% of them seen only once. The CDR3 totals 11 residues. Looked up from germline, CDR1 is KGHDR and CDR2 is SFDVKD. V was clipped by 6 bases and J by 5 bases, with 7 bases between them.

This clonotype was sampled from a man aged 25-45 years who had recovered from COVID-19. Specimen: PBMCs or T cells enriched from blood (not recorded which). The V call is TRBV24-1, the J call TRBJ2-7; D is ambiguous. The CDR3 loop is CATSLEDEQYF. DNA of the CDR3: TGTGCCACCAGTTTAGAGGACGAGCAGTACTTC.